The T cell receptor (beta chain) under discussion was sequenced for a study of blood T cell repertoires in COVID-19. This clone was counted once. Germline V CDR1 and CDR2: SGDLS, YYNGEE. Trimming removed 0 bases at V and 5 bases at J, with 15 bases between. CDR3 length: 16 amino acids. Clones were read by immunoSEQ multiplex PCR, and TCRdb kept only the in-frame ones, dropping some. The sample includes roughly 120,000 clones, about 83% seen only once; the top ten take roughly 5.4%. The rearrangement joins TRBV9 to TRBJ1-5; tentatively, D is TRBD1 (5 bases). Sequenced input: peripheral blood. The sequence derives from a human donor in a cohort sampled during active COVID-19. As DNA, the CDR3 is TGTGCCAGCAGCGTAGATTGGGCAGGGCGTGATCAGCCCCAGCATTTT. This translates into CASSVDWAGRDQPQHF. Variable domain in full (rest from reference TRBV9 and TRBJ1-5): DSGVTQTPKHLITATGQRVTLRCSPRSGDLSVYWYQQSLDQGLQFLIQYYNGEERAKGNILERFSAQQFPDLHSELNLSSLELGDSALYFCASSVDWAGRDQPQHFGDGTRLSIL.